The 3 T cell receptor beta chains below come from one sample, sequenced in a study of spatial heterogeneity in lung cancer. Overall study results and limits: It was found that expanded intratumoral alpha and beta TCR counts tracked tumor mutation counts.

Their antigen targets remain unknown. As for time point: sample taken at primary tumor resection. TCRdb recomputed calls from the 5' RACE reads with MiXCR, one row per CDR3 protein. The table lists about 5,000 distinct CDR3 sequences, 17% of them singletons. The sample was lung tumor tissue, taken at surgery. The source of these receptors is a male donor with early-stage non-small cell lung cancer.

In its sample, this clonotype is medium-sized. The rearrangement links TRBV30 to TRBJ2-1; 7 nucleotides agree with TRBD2. This CDR3 is 12 amino acids long. Germline loops: CDR1 GTSNPN, CDR2 SVGIG (reference sequence). Germline trimming cut 5 bases from V and 7 bases from J; bases unmatched to any gene: 5. The CDR3 is CAWAGVSNEQFF. In DNA form, the CDR3 reads TGTGCCTGGGCGGGGGTATCGAATGAGCAGTTCTTC.

The rearrangement uses TRBV9 and TRBJ1-1; D possibly corresponds to TRBD1 (5 bases). The CDR3 runs to 13 residues. Trimming stripped 0 bases from V and 5 bases from J, with 8 bases between. Germline V gene sequence: CDR1 SGDLS, CDR2 YYNGEE. CDR3 DNA sequence: TGTGCCAGCAGCGTAGCAGGGTGGACTGAAGCTTTCTTT. Residues: CASSVAGWTEAFF.

This clonotype counts as medium-sized. The chain uses TRBV6-2 or TRBV6-3 and TRBJ2-1; 9 bases map to TRBD1. J lost 8 bases, V lost 7 bases, and 9 bases had no gene match. The CDR3 is 14 amino acids. Germline V gene sequence: CDR1 MNHEY, CDR2 SVGEGT. This CDR3 is CASTGTGRRHEQFF. The CDR3 coding sequence is TGTGCCAGCACCGGGACAGGGAGACGGCATGAGCAGTTCTTC.